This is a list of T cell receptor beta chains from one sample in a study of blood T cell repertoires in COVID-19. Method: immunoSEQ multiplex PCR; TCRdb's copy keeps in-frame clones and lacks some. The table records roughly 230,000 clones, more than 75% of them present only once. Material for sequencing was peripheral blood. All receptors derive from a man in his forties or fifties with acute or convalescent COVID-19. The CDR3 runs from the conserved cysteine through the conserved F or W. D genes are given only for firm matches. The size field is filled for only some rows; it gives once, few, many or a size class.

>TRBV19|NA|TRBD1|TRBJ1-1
TGTGCCAGTAGTATAGGGACAGGGAATGGATTGCACACTGAAGCTTTCTTT
CASSIGTGNGLHTEAFF
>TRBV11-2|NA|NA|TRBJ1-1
TGTGCCAGCAGCGCGGTCCGGAGGAACACTGAAGCTTTCTTT
CASSAVRRNTEAFF
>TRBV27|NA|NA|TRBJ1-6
TGTGCCAGCAGTTTAGGGCTGGATTCACCCCTCCACTTT
CASSLGLDSPLHF
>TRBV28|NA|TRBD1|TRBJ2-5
TGTGCCAGCAGTTTTGGACAGGCCCCAAACTTC
CASSFGQAPNF
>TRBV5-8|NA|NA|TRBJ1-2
TGTGCCAGCAGCCAACTTTGGGGGGTCGATGGCTACACCTTC
CASSQLWGVDGYTF
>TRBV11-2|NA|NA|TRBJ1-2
TGTGCCAGCAGTTCCTCGGGAAGACCTGGCTATGGCTACACCTTC
CASSSSGRPGYGYTF
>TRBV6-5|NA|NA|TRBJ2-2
TGTGCCAGCAGAGGTCCGGGGGTCGGGGAGCTGTTTTTT
CASRGPGVGELFF
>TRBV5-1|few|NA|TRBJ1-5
TGCGCCAGCAGCGTCAGGGAGGGCCAGCCCCAGCATTTT
CASSVREGQPQHF
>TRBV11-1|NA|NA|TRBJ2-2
TGTGCCAGCAGCTTAGCTGGGCAGGACACCGGGGAGCTGTTTTTT
CASSLAGQDTGELFF
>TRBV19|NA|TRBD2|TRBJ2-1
TGTGCTAGTGGTCGGACTAGCGGGGCCTACAATGAGCAGTTCTTC
CASGRTSGAYNEQFF
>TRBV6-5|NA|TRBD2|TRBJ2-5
TGTGCCACCAATCGGGGGGTAGAGACCCAGTACTTC
CATNRGVETQYF
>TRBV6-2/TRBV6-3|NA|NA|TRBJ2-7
TGTGCCAGCAGCGACGGACAGTCGGCGAGGGAGCAGTACTTC
CASSDGQSAREQYF
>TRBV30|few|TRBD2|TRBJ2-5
TGTGCCTGGACCCGACTAGCGGGGGGGAAAGGGGAGACCCAGTACTTC
CAWTRLAGGKGETQYF
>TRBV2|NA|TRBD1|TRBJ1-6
TGTGCCAGCAGTGAAAGGGGGCTAGGTTCACCCCTCCACTTT
CASSERGLGSPLHF
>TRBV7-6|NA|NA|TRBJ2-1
TGTGCCAGCAGCTTTATCACCGGGACACTGTACAATGAGCAGTTCTTC
CASSFITGTLYNEQFF
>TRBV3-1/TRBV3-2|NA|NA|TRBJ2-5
TGTGCCAGCAGCCCACAGAGGTGGGGACTTATCCAAGAGACCCAGTACTTC
CASSPQRWGLIQETQYF
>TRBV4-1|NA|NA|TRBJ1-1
TGCGCCAGCAGTCAGGGTCCTGAAGCTTTCTTT
CASSQGPEAFF
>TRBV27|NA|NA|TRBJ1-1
TGTGCCAGCAGTTTACAGGGTTCGCCTGCGATGGGTGCTGAAGCTTTCTTT
CASSLQGSPAMGAEAFF
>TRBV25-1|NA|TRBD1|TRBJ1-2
TGTGCCAGCAGTGAATTTAATACAGGGGTAGGCTACACCTTC
CASSEFNTGVGYTF
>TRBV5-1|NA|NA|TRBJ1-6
TGCGCCAGCAGGCGGGACGATAATAATTCACCCCTCCACTTT
CASRRDDNNSPLHF
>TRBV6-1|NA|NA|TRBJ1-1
TGTGCCAGCAGTGAAGCGCTTCGAAGGACCAGGGAGGACACTGAAGCTTTCTTT
CASSEALRRTREDTEAFF
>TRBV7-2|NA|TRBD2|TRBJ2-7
TGTGCCACCCGGCCGGGGGGTGTTTACGAGCAGTACTTC
CATRPGGVYEQYF
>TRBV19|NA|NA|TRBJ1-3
TGTGCCAGTAGTATGGGGGGACGCTCTGGAAACACCATATATTTT
CASSMGGRSGNTIYF
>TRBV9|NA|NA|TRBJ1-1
TGTGCCAGCAGCGCGAATCCCGTTAGCGTTGATTTGAACACTGAAGCTTTCTTT
CASSANPVSVDLNTEAFF
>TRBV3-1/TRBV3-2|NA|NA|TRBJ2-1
TGTGCCAGCAGCCAGGGGGGGCCCAACTACAATGAGCAGTTCTTC
CASSQGGPNYNEQFF
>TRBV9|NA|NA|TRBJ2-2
TGTGCCAGCAGCTCCTCCGACTACCCGAACACCGGGGAGCTGTTTTTT
CASSSSDYPNTGELFF
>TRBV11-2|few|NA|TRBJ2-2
TGTGCCAGCAGCTTAAGGCGGGGGAACACCGGGGAGCTGTTTTTT
CASSLRRGNTGELFF
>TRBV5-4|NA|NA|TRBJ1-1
TGTGCCAGCAGCTTACCGGGACCCGGGGGTTGGACTGAAGCTTTCTTT
CASSLPGPGGWTEAFF
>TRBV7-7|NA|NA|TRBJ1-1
TGTGCCAGCAGCTTATCTGAGTACACTGAAGCTTTCTTT
CASSLSEYTEAFF
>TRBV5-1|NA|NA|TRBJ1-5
TGCGCCAGCAGCTTGTACGGACATAGCAATCAGCCCCAGCATTTT
CASSLYGHSNQPQHF
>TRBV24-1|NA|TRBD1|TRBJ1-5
TGTGCCCCTGTGTGGAGGGACAGGGGCTTGCAGCCCCAGCATTTT
CAPVWRDRGLQPQHF
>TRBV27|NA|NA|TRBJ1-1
TGTGCCAGCAGTTTATCAGCAGGAACAACTGAGGCTTTCTTT
CASSLSAGTTEAFF
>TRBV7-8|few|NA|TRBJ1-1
TGTGCCAGCAGCCAGAGGTCACAGGCGAACACTGAAGCTTTCTTT
CASSQRSQANTEAFF
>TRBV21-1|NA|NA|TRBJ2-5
TGTGCCAGCAGCAAAGCGCTTTGTAGTAGTGGGGGGGGTAGCGGGAAAGAGACCCAGTACTTC
CASSKALCSSGGGSGKETQYF
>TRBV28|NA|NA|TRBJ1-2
TGTGCCAGCAGTTTACAGGGTGTCTGGTATGGCTACACCTTC
CASSLQGVWYGYTF
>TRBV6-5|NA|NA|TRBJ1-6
TGTGCCAGCAGTTACTCCAGATTAAATTCACCCCTCCACTTT
CASSYSRLNSPLHF
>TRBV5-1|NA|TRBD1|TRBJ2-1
TGCGCCAGCAGCCCCACCGGGACAGGGACGAATGAGCAGTTCTTC
CASSPTGTGTNEQFF
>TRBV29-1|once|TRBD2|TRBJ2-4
TGCAGCGTTCTTAGCGGGGGAGGGGCCAAAAACATTCAGTACTTC
CSVLSGGGAKNIQYF
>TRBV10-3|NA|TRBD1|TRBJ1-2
TGTGCCATCAGTCTTTCAGGGGGGAACTATGGCTACACCTTC
CAISLSGGNYGYTF
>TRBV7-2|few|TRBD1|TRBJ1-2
TGTGCCAGCAGCTCCCGATACGGGACAGACAGCTATGGCTACACCTTC
CASSSRYGTDSYGYTF